The 10 T cell receptor beta chains below come from one sample, sequenced in a study of T cell responses to AZD1222 COVID-19 vaccine. TCRdb's copy holds only in-frame clones and misses some; the assay was immunoSEQ multiplex PCR. The sample includes approximately 130,000 clones, over 75% of them seen just once. The sequenced sample was peripheral blood, obtained on day 0 of AZD1222 vaccination. The receptors derive from an adult in good health.

The chain combines TRBV6-4 with TRBJ1-2; a possible D gene is TRBD1 (5 bases). V lost 2 bases and J lost 5, with 18 bases in between. The CDR3 runs to 16 residues. Germline lookup yields CDR1 MRHNA and CDR2 SNTAGT. The CDR3 DNA reads TGTGCCAGCAGTGACCAGGGAGGGATGAGAGGGTATGGCTACACCTTC. This gives the protein CASSDQGGMRGYGYTF.

This clone was recorded only once. The genes are TRBV6-5 and TRBJ2-3; the match to TRBD2 covers 10 bases. J was trimmed by 5 bases and V by 4 bases; bases with no gene match: 6. The CDR3 length is 15 residues. CDR1 and CDR2 (germline): MNHEY, SVGAGI. The CDR3 DNA is TGTGCCAGCAGTTTTGAGCGGGAGGGCCGAGATACGCAGTATTTT. It yields the protein CASSFEREGRDTQYF.

The chain employs TRBV12-5 and TRBJ1-3; a weak D match, TRBD1 (6 bases). The germline V gene has CDR1 LGHNT and CDR2 FRNRAP. The germline V and J ends were trimmed by 4 bases and 11 bases, with 15 bases remaining between them. The CDR3 has 13 residues. CDR3 DNA: TGTGCTAGTGGTTCCGAAGGGGGAACGGCCATATATTTT. This sequence encodes CASGSEGGTAIYF.

The J gene is TRBJ2-3, the V gene TRBV11-3; TRBD1 matches at 10 bases. The CDR3 runs to 20 residues. Trimming took 5 bases from V and 0 from J; bases not matched to a gene: 17. Looked up from germline, CDR1 is SGHNT and CDR2 is YENEEA. CDR3 sequence: CASSTLIRTGGEPSTDTQYF. CDR3 DNA sequence: TGTGCCAGCAGCACCTTAATTCGGACAGGGGGGGAGCCTAGCACAGATACGCAGTATTTT.

The chain joins TRBV6-2 or TRBV6-3 to TRBJ1-5; possible D gene TRBD1, 5 bases. Germline V lookup: CDR1 MNHEY, CDR2 SVGEGT. This CDR3 is 16 amino acids long. V was trimmed by 2 bases and J by 3 bases, leaving 14 bases between them. The CDR3 spells CASSYNHGGLNQPQHF. The CDR3 DNA sequence: TGTGCCAGCAGTTACAACCACGGGGGACTCAATCAGCCCCAGCATTTT.

The chain uses TRBV6-5 and TRBJ1-1, with 8 bases matching TRBD1. Looked up from germline, CDR1 is MNHEY and CDR2 is SVGAGI. CDR3 length: 14 amino acids. J gave up 3 bases and V 5 bases, and 5 bases lay outside the gene matches. The CDR3 DNA sequence: TGTGCCAGCAGTCTGACAGGGGTAGACACTGAAGCTTTCTTT. This gives the protein CASSLTGVDTEAFF.

This chain connects TRBV7-9 to TRBJ1-6; possible D gene TRBD1, 5 bases. V lost 1 base, J lost 11 bases, and 12 bases lay in between. Germline lookup yields CDR1 SEHNR and CDR2 FQNEAQ (reference sequence). The CDR3 has 14 residues. This CDR3 is CASSLVALGAPLHF. CDR3 DNA: TGTGCCAGCAGCTTAGTTGCGTTGGGGGCACCCCTCCACTTT.

The V and J genes are TRBV5-1 and TRBJ1-5; D gene unclear. V lost 2 bases to trimming and J lost 1 base, with 10 bases between them. The CDR3 contains 15 residues. Germline V CDR1 and CDR2: SGHRS, YFSETQ. The CDR3, as DNA: TGCGCCAGCAGCTTCGGTCCTAACAGCAATCAGCCCCAGCATTTT. Amino acids: CASSFGPNSNQPQHF.

The J gene is TRBJ1-2, the V gene TRBV4-1, with D unclear. The CDR3 covers 15 residues. Germline V gene lookup returns CDR1 MGHRA and CDR2 YSYEKL. V shed 0 bases and J shed 5 bases, with 13 bases lying between them. The CDR3: CASSQDTYHNYGYTF. CDR3 in DNA: TGCGCCAGCAGCCAAGATACGTACCATAATTATGGCTACACCTTC.

The genes are TRBV13 and TRBJ1-6; 8 bases are a match to TRBD1. CDR3 length: 14 residues. The germline gives CDR1 PRHDT, CDR2 FYEKMQ (reference sequence). The trim removed 3 bases at V and 10 bases at J, leaving 5 bases unmatched. Here the CDR3 reads CASSLGRGQSPLHF. The CDR3 DNA reads TGTGCCAGCAGCTTGGGCAGGGGGCAGTCACCCCTCCACTTT.